This T cell receptor (beta chain) was identified in a study of blood T cell repertoires in COVID-19. Study-level background: Sites in the United States, Italy and Spain provided acute and convalescent COVID-19 samples. T cells, B-cell-depleted T cells, or PBMCs supplied cDNA or gDNA.

Trimming removed 4 bases at V and 14 bases at J, with 10 bases between. This CDR3 comprises 9 residues. Germline CDR1 DFQATT, CDR2 SNEGSKA (reference sequence). The authors' processing: From reference gene primer amplification, estimates of nucleated cell counts were derived. Assay used: immunoSEQ multiplex PCR; TCRdb lists only in-frame clones, some missing. V and J calls and clone size are those listed in that table; D and trimming were worked out from the DNA. The table has approximately 100,000 clones, 71% seen once. This sequence originates from a human donor with acute or convalescent COVID-19. The donor label of this sample is uncertain. Source material: peripheral blood. The chain carries TRBV20-1 and TRBJ2-3; maybe TRBD2 (5 bases). The chain's CDR3 is CSAKRAVYF. Written as DNA, the CDR3 is TGCAGTGCTAAAAGAGCGGTGTATTTT.